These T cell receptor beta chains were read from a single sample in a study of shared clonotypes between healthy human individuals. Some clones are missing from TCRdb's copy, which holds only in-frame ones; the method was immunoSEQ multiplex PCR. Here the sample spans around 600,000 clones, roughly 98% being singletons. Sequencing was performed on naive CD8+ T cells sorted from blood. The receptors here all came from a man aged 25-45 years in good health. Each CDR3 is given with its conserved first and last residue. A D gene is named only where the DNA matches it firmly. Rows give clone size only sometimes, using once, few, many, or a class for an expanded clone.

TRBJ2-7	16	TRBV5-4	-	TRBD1	TGTGCCAGCAGCTCATGGGACAGGACAGACTCCTACGAGCAGTACTTC	CASSSWDRTDSYEQYF
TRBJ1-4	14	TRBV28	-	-	TGTGCCAGCAGTTTGGGCAGGGTTCGTGAAAAACTGTTTTTT	CASSLGRVREKLFF
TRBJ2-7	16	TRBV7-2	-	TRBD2	TGTGCCAGCAGCTTAGTTTCGCTAGCGGAAGACTACGAGCAGTACTTC	CASSLVSLAEDYEQYF
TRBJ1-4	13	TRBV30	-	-	TGTGCCTGGAGTGCCGGGCAGGGCGTAAAACTGTTTTTT	CAWSAGQGVKLFF
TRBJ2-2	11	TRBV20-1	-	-	TGCAGTGCCCCCCAATTGGGGGAGCTGTTTTTT	CSAPQLGELFF
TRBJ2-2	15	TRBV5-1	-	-	TGCGCCAGCAGCTTGGATGGGGCGGCCACCGGGGAGCTGTTTTTT	CASSLDGAATGELFF
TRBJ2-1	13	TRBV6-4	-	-	TGTGCCAGCAGTGACTCGATGGGATTTGAGCAGTTCTTC	CASSDSMGFEQFF
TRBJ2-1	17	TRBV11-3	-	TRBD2	TGTGCCAGCAGCTTCTCTACGACTAGCGGGAGCCAGAGGGAGCAGTTCTTC	CASSFSTTSGSQREQFF
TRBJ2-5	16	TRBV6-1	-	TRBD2	TGTGCCAGCAGTGCCCGGGGACTAGCCCTACAAGAGACCCAGTACTTC	CASSARGLALQETQYF
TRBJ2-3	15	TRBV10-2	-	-	TGCGCCAGCACTAGGGCCTACGCTAGCACAGATACGCAGTATTTT	CASTRAYASTDTQYF
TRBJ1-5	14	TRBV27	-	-	TGTGCCAGCAGTTTATCCGCAAGCAATCAGCCCCAGCATTTT	CASSLSASNQPQHF
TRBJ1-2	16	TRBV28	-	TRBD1	TGTGCCAGCAGTTTAGTGGGACAGGGCGCCAACTATGGCTACACCTTC	CASSLVGQGANYGYTF
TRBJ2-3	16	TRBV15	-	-	TGTGCCACCAGCAGCCTTGACTATGACAGCACAGATACGCAGTATTTT	CATSSLDYDSTDTQYF
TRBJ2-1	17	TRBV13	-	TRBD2	TGTGCCAGCAGGGCCGTTAAGCGGGAGGGCCGCTACAATGAGCAGTTCTTC	CASRAVKREGRYNEQFF
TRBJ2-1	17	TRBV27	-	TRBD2	TGTGCCAGCAGTCCCACCACTGCCCTAGCGGGAGCGGCTGAGCAGTTCTTC	CASSPTTALAGAAEQFF
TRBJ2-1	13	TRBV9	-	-	TGTGCCAGCAGCGTCGACGCCTACAATGAGCAGTTCTTC	CASSVDAYNEQFF
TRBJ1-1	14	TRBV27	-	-	TGTGCCAGCAGTTCGATAGGAGGAGGGACTGAAGCTTTCTTT	CASSSIGGGTEAFF
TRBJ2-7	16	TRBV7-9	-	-	TGTGCCAGCAGCTTAGGGAACGGCGGTCTTTCCTACGAGCAGTACTTC	CASSLGNGGLSYEQYF
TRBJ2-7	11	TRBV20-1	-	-	TGCAGTGCTTACCAGGTGAACGAGCAGTACTTC	CSAYQVNEQYF
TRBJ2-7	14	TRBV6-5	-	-	TGTGCCAGCAGTTATTTGGGACCTCGCTACGAGCAGTACTTC	CASSYLGPRYEQYF
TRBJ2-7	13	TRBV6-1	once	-	TGTGCCAGCTTGACCGATCCTCATTACGAGCAGTACTTC	CASLTDPHYEQYF
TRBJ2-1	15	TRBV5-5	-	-	TGTGCCAGCAGCTTGGGAAGGCAAACCTACAATGAGCAGTTCTTC	CASSLGRQTYNEQFF
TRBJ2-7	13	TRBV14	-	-	TGTGCCAGCAGCCGAGGGGGGGTCTACGAGCAGTACTTC	CASSRGGVYEQYF
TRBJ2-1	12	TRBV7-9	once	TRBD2	TGTGCCAGCAGGGGACTAGCGGGAGAGCGGTTCTTC	CASRGLAGERFF
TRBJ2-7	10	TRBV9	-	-	TGTGCCAGCGGGGAATACGAGCAGTACTTC	CASGEYEQYF
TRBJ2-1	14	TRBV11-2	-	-	TGTGCCAGCAGCTGGGCCGGATTCGGCAATGAGCAGTTCTTC	CASSWAGFGNEQFF
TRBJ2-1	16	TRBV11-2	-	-	TGTGCCAGCAGCCGGCCAGGAGCCACTGCATACAATGAGCAGTTCTTC	CASSRPGATAYNEQFF
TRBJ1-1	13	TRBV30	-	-	TGTGCCTGGAGTGTAACCTTGAACACTGAAGCTTTCTTT	CAWSVTLNTEAFF
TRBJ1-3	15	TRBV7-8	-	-	TGTGCCAGCAGCTTAGATCCCTCCTCTGGAAACACCATATATTTT	CASSLDPSSGNTIYF
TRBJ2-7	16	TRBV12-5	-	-	TGTGCTAGTGGTTTGGGTGGTCTATCCTTTTCCTACGAGCAGTACTTC	CASGLGGLSFSYEQYF
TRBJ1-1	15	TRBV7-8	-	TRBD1	TGTGCCAGCAGCTCAGTCTTCAGGGGGCAAACTGAAGCTTTCTTT	CASSSVFRGQTEAFF
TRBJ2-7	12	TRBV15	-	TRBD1	TGTGCCACGGAGGGGACAGGCGCCGAGCAGTACTTC	CATEGTGAEQYF
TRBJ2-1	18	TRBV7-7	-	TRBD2	TGTGCTAGCAGCTCGGGTAGACTAGCGGGGCCCTTTGGAAATGAGCAGTTCTTC	CASSSGRLAGPFGNEQFF
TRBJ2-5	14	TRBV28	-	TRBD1	TGTGCCAGCTCGACGGACAGGGTTACGGAGACCCAGTACTTC	CASSTDRVTETQYF
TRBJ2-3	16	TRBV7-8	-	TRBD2	TGTGCCAGCAGCGACCTAGCGGGAGTCGACACAGATACGCAGTATTTT	CASSDLAGVDTDTQYF
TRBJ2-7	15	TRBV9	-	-	TGTGCCAGCAGCGGATTCGACAGCCTTGGGCACGAGCAGTACTTC	CASSGFDSLGHEQYF
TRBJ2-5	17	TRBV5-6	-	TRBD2	TGTGCCAGCAGCTTGCTGGGGACTAGCGGGAGCGGGGAGACCCAGTACTTC	CASSLLGTSGSGETQYF
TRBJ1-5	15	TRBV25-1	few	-	TGTGCCAGCAGTGAATCTGCGGGGAACAATCAGCCCCAGCATTTT	CASSESAGNNQPQHF
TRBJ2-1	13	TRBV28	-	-	TGTGCCAGCAGTTTCCGGTACCGGAATGAGCAGTTCTTC	CASSFRYRNEQFF
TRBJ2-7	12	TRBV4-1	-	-	TGCGCCAGCAGCCACGGCGGCTACGAGCAGTACTTC	CASSHGGYEQYF
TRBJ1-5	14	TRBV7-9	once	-	TGTGCCAGCAGCCTCGGGACCGACATTCAGCCCCAGCATTTT	CASSLGTDIQPQHF
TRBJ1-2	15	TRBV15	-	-	TGTGCCACCAGCAGAGACCCCGACCGGTCGAATGGCTACACCTTC	CATSRDPDRSNGYTF
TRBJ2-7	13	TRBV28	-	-	TGTGCCAGCAGCCCCAGAGAGATCTACGAGCAGTACTTC	CASSPREIYEQYF
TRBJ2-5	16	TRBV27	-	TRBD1	TGTGCCAGCAGTCAAACACTCCGGGACAGTTCTGTGGCCCAGTACTTC	CASSQTLRDSSVAQYF
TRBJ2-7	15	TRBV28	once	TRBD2	TGTGCCAGCAGGCTAGCGGGACCCGCCTCCTACGAGCAGTACTTC	CASRLAGPASYEQYF
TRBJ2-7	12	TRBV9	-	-	TGTGCCAGCAGCGTCGACACCTACGAGCAGTACTTC	CASSVDTYEQYF